This section outlines one T cell receptor beta chain sequence together with its context. V lost 2 bases to trimming and J lost 2 bases, with 14 bases between them. This CDR3 region has 15 residues. Germline V gene sequence: CDR1 SGDLS, CDR2 YYNGEE. In the study's own analysis: Amplification of reference gene primers was used by the study to estimate nucleated cell counts. TCRdb's copy holds only in-frame clones and misses some; the assay was immunoSEQ multiplex PCR. Clone size and the V and J calls come from that table; the DNA yielded D and trimming. The sample comprises 180,000 or so clones, roughly 84% of which are singletons, and about 1.2% rests with the top ten. The sample originates from a study of blood T cell repertoires in COVID-19. About the study: Sites in the United States, Italy and Spain provided acute and convalescent COVID-19 samples.

Sequencing was performed on peripheral blood. The source of this sequence is a man in his 60s who had recovered from COVID-19. The chain recombines TRBV9 with TRBJ2-7; TRBD2 might be the D (7 bases). CDR3 bases: TGTGCCAGCAGCGTGGGGGGGGGCGCAGCCTACGAGCAGTACTTC. Its translation: CASSVGGGAAYEQYF.